This T cell receptor (beta chain) was observed in a study of beta chain features in type 1 diabetes. Study-wide background: Cell yields, gender and age were similar in healthy donors and patients. The samples had around 98 million sorted cells examined in all.

Overall study findings and caveats: Across all four CD4+ subsets, people with type 1 diabetes showed modestly shorter TCRB CDR3s.

What was sequenced were expressed TCRB transcripts, since all of the isolated RNA had been reverse transcribed. This table comes from immunoSEQ multiplex PCR, and its TCRdb copy is limited to in-frame clones, with some not included. Found here are 300,000 to 350,000 clones, around an eighth of them singletons; the top ten hold roughly 0.015%. This clone occurred a few times. The antigen is unknown. Sequenced sample: naive CD4+ T cells from blood. This TCR derives from a woman aged 18-29 years with type 1 diabetes.

The CDR3 nucleotides are TGTGCCAGCCGACAGGGGATTGACAATGAGCAGTTCTTC. This sequence encodes CASRQGIDNEQFF. The J gene is TRBJ2-1, the V gene TRBV28; 8 nucleotides line up with TRBD1. The CDR3 sequence is 13 residues long. Trimming cost V 8 bases and J 5 bases; bases outside gene matches: 5. Germline V CDR1 and CDR2: MDHEN, SYDVKM.